The 27 T cell receptor beta chains below were found in one sample sequenced in a study of naive and memory T cell subsets. Two oligonucleotides, mixed equimolar, formed the beta constant-region primer covering TRBC1 and TRBC2. One entry per CDR3 protein results from TCRdb running MiXCR on the UMI-ligation and nested PCR reads. Found here are around 90,000 distinct CDR3 sequences, roughly 7% of them singletons; the top ten hold about 1.6%. Sequenced input: central memory CD4+ T cells from blood. These receptors came from a human donor in good health.

This clonotype was found many times. This chain joins TRBV12-3 or TRBV12-4 and TRBJ1-1; unclear D gene. CDR3 length equals 14 residues. V shed 6 bases and J shed 0 bases, with 11 bases lying between them. The chain's CDR3 is CASRRTAVNTEAFF. The CDR3 bases are TGTGCCAGCAGACGGACGGCCGTGAACACTGAAGCTTTCTTT.

At least ten counts were recorded for this clonotype. CDR3 DNA: TGTGCCAGCAGCTGGGGGACACCGGACGAGCAGTACTTC. It codes for CASSWGTPDEQYF. V gene TRBV7-9 combines with J gene TRBJ2-7; a weak D match, TRBD1 (6 bases). The CDR3 runs 13 residues. Germline values: CDR1 SEHNR, CDR2 FQNEAQ (reference sequence). V was pared by 4 bases and J by 5 bases, with 12 bases between.

This clonotype was seen at least ten times. This chain connects TRBV20-1 to TRBJ2-5; D may correspond to TRBD1 or TRBD2 (5 bases each). The germline V and J ends were trimmed by 1 base and 1 base, with 16 bases remaining between them. Germline V gene sequence: CDR1 DFQATT, CDR2 SNEGSKA (reference sequence). This CDR3 contains 16 residues. The CDR3 bases are TGCAGTGCTAGAGGTTGGGGAGACAGCTTCCAAGAGACCCAGTACTTC. Its protein is CSARGWGDSFQETQYF.

This clonotype was recorded at least ten times. This rearrangement joins TRBV27 to TRBJ2-3, with 11 bases fitting TRBD2. The CDR3 covers 14 residues. Trimming cost V 9 bases and J 3 bases; bases outside gene matches: 5. Germline assignment: CDR1 MNHEY and CDR2 SMNVEV (reference sequence). CDR3 sequence (DNA): TGTGCCAGTAGCGGGAGGGCCGAGACAGATACGCAGTATTTT. Translated: CASSGRAETDTQYF.

This clonotype has ten or more counts. The chain combines TRBV18 with TRBJ1-1; the D gene is possibly TRBD1 (6 bases). The germline CDR1 and CDR2 sequences are KGHSH and LQKENI. Trimming removed 5 bases from V and 1 base from J, with 14 bases in between. The CDR3 covers 15 residues. CDR3 bases: TGTGCCAGCTCAACCTCGACAGGTACGAACACTGAAGCTTTCTTT. It yields the protein CASSTSTGTNTEAFF.

The V and J genes are TRBV12-3 or TRBV12-4 and TRBJ2-7; D perhaps matches TRBD1 (6 bases). Trimming shortened V by 6 bases and J by 7 bases, and 22 bases separated the two germline ends. The CDR3 covers 15 residues. CDR3 region: CASSYQTGPLGEQYF. The CDR3 nucleotides are TGTGCCAGCAGCTACCAGACAGGTCCATTGGGGGAGCAGTACTTC.

This clonotype was picked up many times. V is TRBV5-6 and J is TRBJ1-1; the D gene is possibly TRBD1 (6 bases). The CDR3 contains 14 residues. The ends were cut back, 1 base at V and 3 bases at J, with 10 bases in the middle. Germline loops: CDR1 SGHDT, CDR2 YYEEEE. CDR3 nucleotides: TGTGCCAGCAGCTTGATGGGACACGACACTGAAGCTTTCTTT. Protein product: CASSLMGHDTEAFF.

This clonotype has at least ten counts. The chain carries TRBV7-2 and TRBJ1-1; 7 bases map to TRBD1. V lost 6 bases and J lost 4; bases outside the gene matches: 8. In germline, CDR1 is SGHTA, CDR2 FQGNSA. CDR3 size: 14 residues. CDR3 in amino acids: CASRETGTITEAFF. In nucleotides, the CDR3 is TGTGCCAGCAGGGAGACAGGGACGATCACTGAAGCTTTCTTT.

This sequence joins TRBV4-2 and TRBJ2-5; 9 nucleotides match TRBD2. Germline CDR1 reads LGHNA; CDR2 reads YNFKEQ. V trimming: 4 bases; J trimming: 1 base; junction bases outside the gene matches: 10. CDR3 length: 17 residues. The CDR3 DNA reads as TGTGCCAGCAGCCTTTACGGTGCGGGAGGGAGCCAAGAGACCCAGTACTTC. Translation gives CASSLYGAGGSQETQYF.

The rearrangement uses TRBV5-5 and TRBJ2-3, with D hard to call. Germline V gene lookup returns CDR1 SGHKS and CDR2 YYEKEE (reference sequence). The length of the CDR3 is 12 residues. V dropped 2 bases and J dropped 7 bases, with 8 bases sitting between them. The CDR3 spells CASSFKANTQYF. The CDR3 bases are TGTGCCAGCAGCTTTAAGGCGAATACGCAGTATTTT.

This clonotype appeared many times. This sequence joins TRBV20-1 and TRBJ1-4, with D uncertain. The V end lost 5 bases, the J end lost 6 bases, and 16 bases lay between the germline ends. The germline V gene encodes CDR1 DFQATT and CDR2 SNEGSKA (reference sequence). The CDR3 is 14 amino acids. This CDR3 reads CSARGRFGDEKLFF. The CDR3, as DNA: TGCAGTGCTCGTGGACGGTTTGGAGATGAAAAACTGTTTTTT.

This chain links TRBV6-5 with TRBJ1-6, with D perhaps TRBD1 (5 bases). Germline CDR1 is MNHEY and CDR2 is SVGAGI. This CDR3 comprises 16 residues. V shed 0 bases and J shed 7 bases, with 13 bases lying between them. The CDR3 DNA follows: TGTGCCAGCAGTTACTCAGTAAAATGGGGGAATTCACCCCTCCACTTT. Encoded protein: CASSYSVKWGNSPLHF.

This clonotype appeared many times. V is TRBV20-1 and J is TRBJ2-1, with 7 bases that match TRBD1. The CDR3 length is 13 residues. Trimming removed 6 bases from V and 8 bases from J; junction bases left unmatched: 10. Per the germline V gene, CDR1 is DFQATT and CDR2 is SNEGSKA (reference sequence). The DNA for the CDR3 is TGCAGTGCCCAGAGAGGGGGCAAGGATGAGCAGTTCTTC. Translated: CSAQRGGKDEQFF.

This clonotype has just a few counts. The genes are TRBV11-3 and TRBJ2-2, with D unclear. This CDR3 has 12 residues. The germline V gene has CDR1 SGHNT and CDR2 YENEEA. Trimming took 5 bases from V and 7 from J, leaving 8 bases between them. CDR3 sequence reads: CASSGQVGELFF. CDR3 bases: TGTGCCAGCAGCGGCCAGGTCGGGGAGCTGTTTTTT.

This clonotype was seen many times. The V and J genes are TRBV27 and TRBJ1-1; tentative D call: TRBD1 (5 bases). The germline V gene encodes CDR1 MNHEY and CDR2 SMNVEV (reference sequence). The V end lost 5 bases, the J end lost 0 bases, and 13 bases lay between the germline ends. This CDR3 is built from 15 residues. The CDR3 here is CASSVEGRMNTEAFF. In DNA, the CDR3 is TGTGCCAGCAGTGTCGAGGGGAGAATGAACACTGAAGCTTTCTTT.

This clonotype was observed many times. The chain carries TRBV7-9 and TRBJ2-7; 13 positions match TRBD2. Trimming at V came to 4 bases and at J to 8 bases, leaving 8 bases not matched to a gene. CDR3 length: 15 residues. Germline-derived CDR1 and CDR2 are SEHNR and FQNEAQ (reference sequence). This CDR3 reads CASSSGGTSGKKQYF. The CDR3, as DNA: TGTGCCAGCAGCTCCGGAGGGACTAGCGGGAAGAAGCAGTACTTC. The full variable domain, in which reference TRBV7-9 and TRBJ2-7 provide the parts outside the CDR3, is DTGVSQNPRHKITKRGQNVTFRCDPISEHNRLYWYRQTLGQGPEFLTYFQNEAQLEKSRLLSDRFSAERPKGSFSTLEIQRTEQGDSAMYLCASSSGGTSGKKQYFGPGTRLTVT.

The chain recombines TRBV2 with TRBJ1-5; possibly TRBD1 for D (5 bases). The CDR3 extends over 13 amino acids. Trimming pared 8 bases from V and 4 bases from J, leaving 12 bases between. Germline values: CDR1 SNHLY, CDR2 FYNNEI. CDR3 nucleotide sequence: TGTGCCAGCGGGAGGGGTGGAAATCAGCCCCAGCATTTT. Translation gives CASGRGGNQPQHF.

V gene TRBV14 combines with J gene TRBJ2-3; a weak D match, TRBD2 (6 bases). This CDR3 is built from 16 residues. CDR1 is SGHDN, CDR2 FVKESK, per germline. The V end lost 0 bases, the J end lost 1 base, and 11 bases lay between the germline ends. CDR3 DNA: TGTGCCAGCAGCCAAGATTGGGGACTTCGCACAGATACGCAGTATTTT. This encodes CASSQDWGLRTDTQYF.

The chain couples TRBV10-3 to TRBJ2-1; possibly TRBD1 for D (6 bases). The CDR3 extends over 15 amino acids. The germline V and J ends were trimmed by 4 bases and 3 bases, with 13 bases remaining between them. The germline V gene encodes CDR1 ENHRY and CDR2 SYGVKD. This CDR3 is CAISGPTQGYNEQFF. In nucleotides, the CDR3 is TGTGCCATCAGTGGTCCCACACAGGGCTACAATGAGCAGTTCTTC.

This clonotype was picked up many times. This rearrangement joins TRBV6-2 or TRBV6-3 to TRBJ1-3; D unclear. Trimming removed 5 bases at V and 5 bases at J, with 13 bases between. From germline, CDR1 is MNHEY and CDR2 SVGEGT. CDR3 length: 14 residues. DNA of the CDR3: TGTGCCAGCAGTACTCAGACACGGCGAAACACCATATATTTT. Translating it yields CASSTQTRRNTIYF.

This clonotype was seen more than once but under ten times. This chain uses TRBV28 with TRBJ1-5; tentatively, D is TRBD1 (6 bases). This CDR3 has 15 amino acids. Germline lookup yields CDR1 MDHEN and CDR2 SYDVKM. Trimming took off 3 bases at V and 5 bases at J, with 14 bases between the two ends. Here the CDR3 reads CASSFSWAGDQPQHF. CDR3 DNA: TGTGCCAGCAGTTTCAGTTGGGCAGGGGATCAGCCCCAGCATTTT.

This clonotype has more than one count but fewer than ten. This chain joins TRBV6-1 and TRBJ2-3; TRBD1 might be the D (6 bases). Germline CDR1 reads MNHNS; CDR2 reads SASEGT. V dropped 5 bases and J dropped 2 bases, with 11 bases sitting between them. This CDR3 has 14 residues. CDR3 residues: CASSTGLATDTQYF. For the CDR3, the DNA is TGTGCCAGCAGTACAGGGTTGGCCACAGATACGCAGTATTTT.

This clonotype was seen ten or more times. The chain joins TRBV9 to TRBJ2-3, with 7 bases identical to TRBD2. Unmatched junction bases numbered 3, after V lost 5 bases and J lost 0 bases. Per germline, CDR1 SGDLS and CDR2 YYNGEE. The length of the CDR3 is 14 residues. CDR3 nucleotide sequence: TGTGCCAGCAGTGATAGCGGGAGCACAGATACGCAGTATTTT. Translated, it gives CASSDSGSTDTQYF.

This clonotype showed up just a few times. V gene TRBV7-2 combines with J gene TRBJ2-5, with D possibly being TRBD2 (7 bases). The CDR3 contains 15 residues. Looked up from germline, CDR1 is SGHTA and CDR2 is FQGNSA. The V gene lost 0 bases and the J gene lost 5 bases, with 13 bases spanning the gap. The CDR3 reads CASSLAGGQVETQYF. DNA for the CDR3: TGTGCCAGCAGCTTAGCCGGGGGGCAGGTCGAGACCCAGTACTTC.

The chain carries TRBV6-6 and TRBJ1-2; tentatively, D is TRBD1 (5 bases). The ends were cut back, 4 bases at V and 4 bases at J, with 13 bases in the middle. The germline V gene has CDR1 MNHNY and CDR2 SVGAGI (reference sequence). The CDR3 is made up of 14 amino acids. This chain's CDR3 is CASSSRVLGYGYTF. CDR3 DNA: TGTGCCAGCAGTTCCAGGGTGCTCGGCTATGGCTACACCTTC.

This clonotype was detected many times. The chain carries TRBV28 and TRBJ2-7; 7 bases are shared with TRBD1. Germline lookup yields CDR1 MDHEN and CDR2 SYDVKM. The ends lost 0 bases at V and 2 bases at J; junction bases unmatched: 4. This CDR3 spans 15 amino acids. CDR3 sequence: CASSLWAGGAYEQYF. The CDR3 DNA follows: TGTGCCAGCAGTTTATGGGCAGGGGGTGCCTACGAGCAGTACTTC.

This clonotype came up a few times. The chain is built from TRBV7-2 and TRBJ2-7; D is unclear. Germline V lookup: CDR1 SGHTA, CDR2 FQGNSA. CDR3 size: 14 residues. Trimming left V 3 bases short and J 0 bases short, with 9 bases between. The CDR3 region has the DNA TGTGCCAGCAGCTTTAATAGGGACTCCTACGAGCAGTACTTC. It codes for CASSFNRDSYEQYF.